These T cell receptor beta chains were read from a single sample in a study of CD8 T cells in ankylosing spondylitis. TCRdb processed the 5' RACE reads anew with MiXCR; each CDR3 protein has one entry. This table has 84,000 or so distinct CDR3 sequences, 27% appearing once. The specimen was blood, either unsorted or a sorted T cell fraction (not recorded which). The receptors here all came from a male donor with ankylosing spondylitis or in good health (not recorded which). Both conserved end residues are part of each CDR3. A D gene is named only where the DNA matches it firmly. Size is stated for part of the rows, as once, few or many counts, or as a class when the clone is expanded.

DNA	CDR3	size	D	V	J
TGCAGTGCAAAGGGGACTTGGAGTCAGCCCCAGCATTTT	CSAKGTWSQPQHF	many	.	TRBV20-1	TRBJ1-5
TGTGCCACCAGCAGAGATATGGGAGCGCTACAAGAGACCCAGTACTTC	CATSRDMGALQETQYF	few	.	TRBV15	TRBJ2-5
TGTGCCAGCAGCCTCGACTTCGAAAAGGAGTTCTTC	CASSLDFEKEFF	medium-sized	.	TRBV12-3/TRBV12-4	TRBJ2-1
TGCAGCGTTAGGATGAACACTGAAGCTTTCTTT	CSVRMNTEAFF	.	.	TRBV29-1	TRBJ1-1
TGCGCCAGCAGCTTGGAAGCTGAGCAGTTCTTC	CASSLEAEQFF	few	.	TRBV5-1	TRBJ2-1
TGTGCCAGCAGTGGCCGGACTAGGAGCACAGATACGCAGTATTTT	CASSGRTRSTDTQYF	few	TRBD2	TRBV2	TRBJ2-3
TGCAGTGCCCCCAGGGGGGCGAACATTCAGTACTTC	CSAPRGANIQYF	.	.	TRBV20-1	TRBJ2-4
TGTGCCAGCAGCAAGTATCGACAGGCAGAAACGTATAGCAATCAGCCCCAGCATTTT	CASSKYRQAETYSNQPQHF	.	.	TRBV7-8	TRBJ1-5
TGTGCCAGCAGTGACATTGGAAACACCATATATTTT	CASSDIGNTIYF	.	.	TRBV12-3/TRBV12-4	TRBJ1-3
TGCAGTGCTAGAGTAGGAGGGGCAGCAGCCTACGAGCAGTACTTC	CSARVGGAAAYEQYF	.	.	TRBV20-1	TRBJ2-7
TGCAGTGCCGAATCACAGGGCCCAGATACGCAGTATTTT	CSAESQGPDTQYF	.	.	TRBV20-1	TRBJ2-3
TGTGCCAGCAGGGCTACAGGGGGGACTGAAGCTTTCTTT	CASRATGGTEAFF	.	TRBD1	TRBV5-5	TRBJ1-1
TGTGCCAGCAGCCCCTCGACTAGCGGAAATGAGCAGTTCTTC	CASSPSTSGNEQFF	.	TRBD2	TRBV12-3/TRBV12-4	TRBJ2-1
TGTGCCAGTCAAGGGCCGTACCAAGAGACCCAGTACTTC	CASQGPYQETQYF	.	.	TRBV27	TRBJ2-5
TGTGCCAGCAGACTCGAGAGCGATAATACGCAGTATTTT	CASRLESDNTQYF	.	.	TRBV12-3/TRBV12-4	TRBJ2-3
TGCAGTGCTAGAGTACCGGGACGACGGGCCGGGGAGCTGTTTTTT	CSARVPGRRAGELFF	few	.	TRBV20-1	TRBJ2-2
TGCGCCAGCAGCTTCGGCAGCTCTGGAAACACCATATATTTT	CASSFGSSGNTIYF	few	.	TRBV5-1	TRBJ1-3
TGTGCCATCAGCCTGGACAGAAACGTGGTTGAGCAGTTCTTC	CAISLDRNVVEQFF	few	.	TRBV10-3	TRBJ2-1